The subject of this entry is one T cell receptor beta chain. Its matching antigen is unknown. The time point was: cycle 4 day 1 (C4D1), after around six weeks of nivolumab. Following autologous stem cell transplantation, relapse occurred in every patient, and exposure to brentuximab vedotin varied. Magnetic negative selection served to purify CD4+ T cells out of PBMCs that had been thawed. Best outcomes ranged across complete response, partial response and progressive disease. The record originates from a study of PD-1 blockade in classical Hodgkin lymphoma. Whole-study results and caveats: At baseline, newly diagnosed patients reportedly showed less TCR diversity than healthy donors. Unlike CD8+ TCR diversity, which did not rise significantly by C4D1, CD4+ TCR diversity did.

Germline CDR1 and CDR2: MNHNY and SVGAGI (reference sequence). This CDR3 contains 12 residues. Trimming pared 0 bases from V and 7 bases from J, leaving 6 bases between. Generated by immunoSEQ multiplex PCR, the TCRdb table keeps only in-frame clones and is missing some. The sample consists of tens of thousands of clones, 86% of them appearing once. The chain links TRBV6-6 to TRBJ1-2; D is unresolved. This TCR derives from a human donor with classical Hodgkin lymphoma. The sample was CD4+ T cells from blood, taken before the fourth cycle of nivolumab. The CDR3 protein is CASSYSSGGYTF. CDR3 nucleotide sequence: TGTGCCAGCAGTTACTCCTCAGGTGGCTACACCTTC.